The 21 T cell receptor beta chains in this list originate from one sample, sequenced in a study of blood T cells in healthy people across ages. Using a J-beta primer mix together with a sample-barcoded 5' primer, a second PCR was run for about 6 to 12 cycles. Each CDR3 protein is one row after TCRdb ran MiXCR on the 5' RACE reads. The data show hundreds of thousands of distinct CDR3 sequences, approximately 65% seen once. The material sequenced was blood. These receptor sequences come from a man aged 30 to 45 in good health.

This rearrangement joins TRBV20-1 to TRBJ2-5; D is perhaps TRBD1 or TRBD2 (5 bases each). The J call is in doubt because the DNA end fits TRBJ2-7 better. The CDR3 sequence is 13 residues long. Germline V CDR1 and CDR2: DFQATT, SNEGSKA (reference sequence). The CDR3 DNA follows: TGCAGTGCTAGTCCGGGACCTATCTCCGAGCAGTACTTC. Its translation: CSASPGPISEQYF.

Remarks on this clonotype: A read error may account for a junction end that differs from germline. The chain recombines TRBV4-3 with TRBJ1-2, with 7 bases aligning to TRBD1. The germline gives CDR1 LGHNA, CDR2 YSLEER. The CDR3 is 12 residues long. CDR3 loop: CASSRTGYGYTF. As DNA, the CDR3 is TGTGCCAGCAGCCGGACAGGATATGGCTACACCTTC.

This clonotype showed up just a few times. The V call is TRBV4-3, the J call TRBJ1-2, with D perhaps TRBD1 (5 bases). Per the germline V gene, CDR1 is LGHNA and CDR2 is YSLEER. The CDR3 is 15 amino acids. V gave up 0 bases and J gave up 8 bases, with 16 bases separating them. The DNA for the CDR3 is TGCGCCAGCAGCCAAGATCTTAGGGGTAGGGAAGGCTACACCTTC. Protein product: CASSQDLRGREGYTF.

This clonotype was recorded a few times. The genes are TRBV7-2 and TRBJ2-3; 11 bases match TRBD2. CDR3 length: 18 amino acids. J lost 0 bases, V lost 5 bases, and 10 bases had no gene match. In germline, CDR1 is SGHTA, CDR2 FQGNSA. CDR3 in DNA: TGTGCCAGCAGCCGGTGGGGACTAGCGGCCGCTAGCACAGATACGCAGTATTTT. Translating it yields CASSRWGLAAASTDTQYF.

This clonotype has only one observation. The CDR3 coding sequence is TGTGCCAGCAGCGTAGGTCCCGAGCTTCGGGGCTCCTACGAGCAGTACTTC. It specifies CASSVGPELRGSYEQYF. This chain joins TRBV9 and TRBJ2-7, with a tentative D call TRBD2 (5 bases). The germline V and J ends were trimmed by 0 bases and 0 bases, with 16 bases remaining between them. CDR1 and CDR2 (germline): SGDLS, YYNGEE. The CDR3 has 17 amino acids.

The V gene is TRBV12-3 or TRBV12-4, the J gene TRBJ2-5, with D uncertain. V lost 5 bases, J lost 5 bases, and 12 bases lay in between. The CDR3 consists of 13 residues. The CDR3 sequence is CASSPPDRETQYF. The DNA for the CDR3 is TGTGCCAGCAGTCCCCCGGACCGGGAGACCCAGTACTTC.

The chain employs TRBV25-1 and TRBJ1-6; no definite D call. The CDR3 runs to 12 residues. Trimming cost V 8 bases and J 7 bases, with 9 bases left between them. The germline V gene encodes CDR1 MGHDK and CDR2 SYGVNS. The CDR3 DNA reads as TGTGCCAGCCGCGGAGGGAATTCACCCCTCCACTTT. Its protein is CASRGGNSPLHF.

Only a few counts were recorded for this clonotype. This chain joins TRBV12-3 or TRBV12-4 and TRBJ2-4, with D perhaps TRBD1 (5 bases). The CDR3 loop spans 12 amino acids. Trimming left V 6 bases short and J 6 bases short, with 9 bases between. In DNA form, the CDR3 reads TGTGCCAGCAGCAGGGCGACAAACATTCAGTACTTC. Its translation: CASSRATNIQYF.

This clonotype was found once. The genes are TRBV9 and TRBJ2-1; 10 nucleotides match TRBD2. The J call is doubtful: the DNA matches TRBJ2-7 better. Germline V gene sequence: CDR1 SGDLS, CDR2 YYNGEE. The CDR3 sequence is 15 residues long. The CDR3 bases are TGTGCCAGCAGCGTGGAGCCTAGCGGGGGTTACGAGCAGTACTTC. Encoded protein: CASSVEPSGGYEQYF.

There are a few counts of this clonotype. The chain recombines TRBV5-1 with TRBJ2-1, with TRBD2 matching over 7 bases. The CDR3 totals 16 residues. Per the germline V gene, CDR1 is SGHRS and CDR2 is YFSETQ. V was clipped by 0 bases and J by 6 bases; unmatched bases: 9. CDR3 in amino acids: CASSLVAGPSGNEQFF. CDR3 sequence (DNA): TGCGCCAGCAGCTTGGTGGCCGGGCCTAGCGGCAATGAGCAGTTCTTC. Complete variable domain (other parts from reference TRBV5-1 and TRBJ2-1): KAGVTQTPRYLIKTRGQQVTLSCSPISGHRSVSWYQQTPGQGLQFLFEYFSETQRNKGNFPGRFSGRQFSNSRSEMNVSTLELGDSALYLCASSLVAGPSGNEQFFGPGTRLTVL.

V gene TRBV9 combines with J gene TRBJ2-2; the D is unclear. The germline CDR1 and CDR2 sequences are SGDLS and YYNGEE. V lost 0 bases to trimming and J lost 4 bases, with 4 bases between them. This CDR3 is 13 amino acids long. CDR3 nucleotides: TGTGCCAGCAGCGTAGTGGGCACCGGGGAGCTGTTTTTT. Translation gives CASSVVGTGELFF.

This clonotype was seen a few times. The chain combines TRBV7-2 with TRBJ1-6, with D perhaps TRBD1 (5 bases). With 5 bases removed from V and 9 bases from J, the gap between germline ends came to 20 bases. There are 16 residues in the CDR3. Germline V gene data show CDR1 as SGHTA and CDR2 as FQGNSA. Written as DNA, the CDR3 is TGTGCCAGCAGCCAGACCGGGGCCGGAGGGAGTTCACCCCTCCACTTT. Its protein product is CASSQTGAGGSSPLHF.

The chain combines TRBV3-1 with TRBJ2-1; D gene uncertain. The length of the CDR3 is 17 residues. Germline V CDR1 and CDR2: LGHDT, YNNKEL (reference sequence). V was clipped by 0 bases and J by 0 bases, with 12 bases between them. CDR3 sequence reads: CASSQESGSSSYNEQFF. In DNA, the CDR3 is TGTGCCAGCAGCCAAGAGTCGGGCAGCAGCTCCTACAATGAGCAGTTCTTC.

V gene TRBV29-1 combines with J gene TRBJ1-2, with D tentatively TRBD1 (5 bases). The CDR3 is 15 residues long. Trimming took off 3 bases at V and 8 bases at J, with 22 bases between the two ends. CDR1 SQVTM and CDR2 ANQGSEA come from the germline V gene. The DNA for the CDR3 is TGCAGCGTTGACCAGGGCCGCAGGGTGGTAGACGGCTACACCTTC. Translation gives CSVDQGRRVVDGYTF.

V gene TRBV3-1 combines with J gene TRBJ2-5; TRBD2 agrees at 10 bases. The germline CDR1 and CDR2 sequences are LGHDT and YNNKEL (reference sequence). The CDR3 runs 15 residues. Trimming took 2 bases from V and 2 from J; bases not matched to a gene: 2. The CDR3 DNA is TGTGCCAGCAGCCAATCAGCGGGGGGGCAAGAGACCCAGTACTTC. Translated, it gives CASSQSAGGQETQYF.

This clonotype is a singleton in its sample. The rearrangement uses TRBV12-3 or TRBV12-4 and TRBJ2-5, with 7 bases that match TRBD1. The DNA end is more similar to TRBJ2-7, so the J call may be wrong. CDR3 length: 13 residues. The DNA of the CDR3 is TGTGCCAGCAGCGGACAGGAGATCTACGAGCAGTACTTC. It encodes CASSGQEIYEQYF.

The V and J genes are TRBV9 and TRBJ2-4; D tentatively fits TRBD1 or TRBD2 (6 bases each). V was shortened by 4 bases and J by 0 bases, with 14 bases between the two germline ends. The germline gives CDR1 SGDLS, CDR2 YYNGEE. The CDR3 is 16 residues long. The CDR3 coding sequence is TGTGCCAGCAGCCAAGGGGGGCCTCTAGCCAAAAACATTCAGTACTTC. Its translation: CASSQGGPLAKNIQYF.

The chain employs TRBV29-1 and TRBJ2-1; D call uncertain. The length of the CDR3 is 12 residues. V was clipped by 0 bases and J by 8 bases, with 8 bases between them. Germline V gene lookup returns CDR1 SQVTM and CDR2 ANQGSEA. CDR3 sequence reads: CSVEDRSDEQFF. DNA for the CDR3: TGCAGCGTTGAAGATCGAAGCGATGAGCAGTTCTTC.

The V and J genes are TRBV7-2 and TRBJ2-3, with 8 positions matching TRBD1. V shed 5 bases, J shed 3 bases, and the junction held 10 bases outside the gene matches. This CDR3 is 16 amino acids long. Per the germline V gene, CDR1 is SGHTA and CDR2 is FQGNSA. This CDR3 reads CASSARTGGSTDTQYF. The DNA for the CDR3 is TGTGCCAGCAGCGCAAGAACAGGGGGTAGTACAGATACGCAGTATTTT.

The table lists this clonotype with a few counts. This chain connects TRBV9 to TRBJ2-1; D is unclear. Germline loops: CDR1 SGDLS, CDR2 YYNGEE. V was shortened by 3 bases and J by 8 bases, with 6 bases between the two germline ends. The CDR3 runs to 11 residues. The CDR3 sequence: CASSAKYEQFF. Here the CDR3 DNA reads TGTGCCAGCAGCGCCAAATATGAGCAGTTCTTC.

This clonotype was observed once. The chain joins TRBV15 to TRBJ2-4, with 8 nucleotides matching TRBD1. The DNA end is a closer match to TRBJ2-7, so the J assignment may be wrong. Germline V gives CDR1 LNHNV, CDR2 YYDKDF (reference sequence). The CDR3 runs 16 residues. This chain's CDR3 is CATSSPQGEAAYEQYF. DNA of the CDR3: TGTGCCACCAGCAGTCCACAGGGGGAAGCCGCCTACGAGCAGTACTTC.